A selection of T cell receptor beta chains follows, all from one sample in a study of T cell changes during pregnancy in multiple sclerosis. Assay used: immunoSEQ multiplex PCR; TCRdb lists only in-frame clones, some missing. Of 85,000 to 120,000 clones listed, 91% are singletons. Specimen: peripheral blood, collected before pregnancy. Receptors originate from a female donor with multiple sclerosis, enrolled in a pregnancy study. The CDR3 runs from the conserved cysteine through the conserved F or W. Each record gives: V gene, D gene, clone size, J gene, CDR3 DNA, CDR3 protein. A D gene is named only where the DNA matches it firmly. Size values are once, few and many counts, or a class for expanded clones, and some rows have none.

TRBV6-1,TRBD1,-,TRBJ1-1,TGTGCCAGCAGTCCCGGGACAGAGAACACTGAAGCTTTCTTT,CASSPGTENTEAFF
TRBV19,TRBD1,-,TRBJ2-1,TGTGCCAGTAGTCCAGCGGGACAGGGTTTGAATGAGCAGTTCTTC,CASSPAGQGLNEQFF
TRBV13,-,-,TRBJ1-2,TGTGCCAGCAGCTTAGATTCTATAGACTATGGCTACACCTTC,CASSLDSIDYGYTF
TRBV21-1,-,-,TRBJ1-4,TGTGCCAGCAGCAAAGGAGACGGGTCGAATGAAAAACTGTTTTTT,CASSKGDGSNEKLFF
TRBV27,-,-,TRBJ2-3,TGTGCCAGCCGAAAGAGGGCGGTCATCACAGATACGCAGTATTTT,CASRKRAVITDTQYF
TRBV7-2,-,many,TRBJ1-6,TGTGCCAGCAGCTTAGGAGGATTCTATTCACCCCTCCACTTT,CASSLGGFYSPLHF
TRBV6-1,-,-,TRBJ1-1,TGTGCCAGCACCCGAGGGAACACTGAAGCTTTCTTT,CASTRGNTEAFF
TRBV2,-,-,TRBJ2-5,TGTGCCAGCAGTGAACAGGCCGCAGGGACCCAGTACTTC,CASSEQAAGTQYF
TRBV2,TRBD1,once,TRBJ1-2,TGTGCCAGTACAGGGGATACTAACTATGGCTACACCTTC,CASTGDTNYGYTF
TRBV5-1,TRBD2,-,TRBJ2-5,TGCGCCAGCAGCCACCGCGGGAGCGGGGGTGGTGAGACCCAGTACTTC,CASSHRGSGGGETQYF
TRBV5-1,-,-,TRBJ2-1,TGCGCCAGCAGCTTGGTTAGCGGCTCCTACAATGAGCAGTTCTTC,CASSLVSGSYNEQFF
TRBV5-8,TRBD2,-,TRBJ2-3,TGTGCCAGCAGCTTGTTCCGGGGGACTAGCGGGACTAGCACAGATACGCAGTATTTT,CASSLFRGTSGTSTDTQYF
TRBV7-2,TRBD2,-,TRBJ2-3,TGTGCCAGCAGCTTAGGGCTAGCGGGAGGCCTTAGCACAGATACGCAGTATTTT,CASSLGLAGGLSTDTQYF
TRBV9,-,-,TRBJ2-6,TGTGCCAGCAGCTCCGGGACATTAGGGGCCAACGTCCTGACTTTC,CASSSGTLGANVLTF
TRBV12-2,-,-,TRBJ1-2,TGTGCAAGTCGCTTAGTCCCCAAGCTTGAGCAGGACTATGGCTACACCTTC,CASRLVPKLEQDYGYTF
TRBV10-3,-,-,TRBJ2-1,TGTGCCATCAGTGAGCAGGGGACCAATGAGCAGTTCTTC,CAISEQGTNEQFF
TRBV6-5,-,-,TRBJ2-7,TGTGCCAGCAGAAAGACAGCTTCCTACGAGCAGTACTTC,CASRKTASYEQYF
TRBV5-1,TRBD1,-,TRBJ2-5,TGCGCCAGCAAATCGGGACAGCCACAAGAGACCCAGTACTTC,CASKSGQPQETQYF